This entry features one T cell receptor (beta chain) sequence. Antigen unknown. Every participant with HIV received treatment in the United States. This entry is derived from a study of long-term antiretroviral therapy in people with HIV. In the study overall: The 2015 immediate-ART recommendation was preceded by the earliest samples by about a decade.

They ran version v3.0 of the immunoSEQ assay at survey level. Sequencing used immunoSEQ multiplex PCR; TCRdb keeps in-frame clones, though not all of them. Of around 34,000 clones in the sample, roughly 74% were seen once. Whole-study results and caveats: Documentation of ART adherence, viral resistance or therapy changes was absent.

This receptor was taken from a man between 50 and 59 years old with HIV. The specimen comprised unsorted PBMCs, sampled 3 years after starting antiretroviral therapy.

The CDR3 coding sequence is TGTGCCAGCAGTTCACTAGCGGGAGGGACAGATACGCAGTATTTT. Amino acid sequence: CASSSLAGGTDTQYF. This chain links TRBV28 with TRBJ2-3; the match to TRBD2 covers 13 bases. J lost 3 bases, V lost 4 bases, and 1 base had no gene match. The CDR3 length is 15 residues. In germline, CDR1 is MDHEN, CDR2 SYDVKM.